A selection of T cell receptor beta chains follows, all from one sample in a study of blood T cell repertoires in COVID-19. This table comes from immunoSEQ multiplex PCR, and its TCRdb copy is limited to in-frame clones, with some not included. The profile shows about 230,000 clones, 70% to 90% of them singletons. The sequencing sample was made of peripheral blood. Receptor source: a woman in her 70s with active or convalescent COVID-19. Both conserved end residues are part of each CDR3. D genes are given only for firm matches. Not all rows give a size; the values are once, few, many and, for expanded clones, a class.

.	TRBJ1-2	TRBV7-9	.	CASSLLGGGPNGYTF	TGTGCCAGCAGCTTGCTGGGCGGGGGGCCAAATGGCTACACCTTC
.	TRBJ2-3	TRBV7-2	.	CASSLDPRDFLTDTQYF	TGTGCCAGCAGCTTAGACCCCCGGGACTTTCTCACAGATACGCAGTATTTT
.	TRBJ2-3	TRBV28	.	CASSSGQLDTQYF	TGTGCCAGCAGTTCTGGACAGCTCGATACGCAGTATTTT
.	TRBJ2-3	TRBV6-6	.	CASSPGHAGGDTQYF	TGTGCCAGCAGTCCCGGGCACGCTGGGGGGGATACGCAGTATTTT
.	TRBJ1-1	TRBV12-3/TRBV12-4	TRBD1	CASIWDRTTEAFF	TGTGCCAGCATTTGGGACAGAACCACTGAAGCTTTCTTT
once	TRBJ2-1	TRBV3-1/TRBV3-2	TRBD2	CASSQEGGESQFF	TGTGCCAGCAGCCAAGAGGGAGGGGAGAGTCAGTTCTTC
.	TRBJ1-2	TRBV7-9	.	CASSLLEGYTF	TGTGCCAGCAGCTTACTGGAGGGCTACACCTTC
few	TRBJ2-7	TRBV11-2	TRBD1	CASSLYQGARQYF	TGTGCCAGCAGCTTGTACCAGGGGGCTAGGCAGTACTTC
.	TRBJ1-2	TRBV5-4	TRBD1	CASSEGTEYGYTF	TGTGCCAGCAGCGAGGGGACAGAATATGGCTACACCTTC
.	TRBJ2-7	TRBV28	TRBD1	CASSLVLGRTGGHEQYF	TGTGCCAGCAGTTTAGTCTTGGGGCGGACAGGGGGCCACGAGCAGTACTTC
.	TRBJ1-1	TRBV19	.	CASSPTVVLSTEAFF	TGTGCCAGTAGTCCTACGGTTGTGTTGTCCACTGAAGCTTTCTTT
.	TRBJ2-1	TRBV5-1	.	CASSYIASSYNEQFF	TGCGCCAGCAGTTATATAGCGAGCTCCTACAATGAGCAGTTCTTC
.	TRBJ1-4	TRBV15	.	CATSRDPGGEKLFF	TGTGCCACCAGCAGAGATCCCGGGGGTGAAAAACTGTTTTTT
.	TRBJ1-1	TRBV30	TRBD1	CAWTRTGGWGTEAFF	TGTGCCTGGACTCGGACAGGGGGCTGGGGCACTGAAGCTTTCTTT
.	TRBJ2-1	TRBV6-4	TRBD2	CASSPLAGGPGFF	TGTGCCAGCAGCCCACTAGCGGGGGGGCCGGGTTTCTTC
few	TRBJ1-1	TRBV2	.	CASSALGGSTEAFF	TGTGCCAGCAGTGCCCTCGGGGGTAGCACTGAAGCTTTCTTT
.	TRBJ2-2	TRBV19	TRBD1	CASRLDRPQGTGELFF	TGTGCCAGTCGACTGGACAGGCCCCAGGGCACCGGGGAGCTGTTTTTT
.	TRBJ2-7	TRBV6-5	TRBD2	CASSYSAAGAYEQYF	TGTGCCAGCAGTTATTCGGCAGCGGGAGCCTACGAGCAGTACTTC
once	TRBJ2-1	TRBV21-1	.	CASSKKRGGVDYNEQFF	TGTGCCAGCAGCAAAAAACGCGGGGGGGTCGACTACAATGAGCAGTTCTTC
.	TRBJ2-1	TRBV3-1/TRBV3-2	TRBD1	CASSHAPDRAKNEQFF	TGTGCCAGCAGCCACGCCCCGGACAGGGCGAAAAATGAGCAGTTCTTC
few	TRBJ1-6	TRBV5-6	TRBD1	CASSLLGDRGGGDSPLHF	TGTGCCAGCAGCTTGTTGGGGGACAGGGGAGGTGGTGATTCACCCCTCCACTTT
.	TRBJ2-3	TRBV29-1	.	CSVEPPGHRQYF	TGCAGCGTTGAGCCTCCGGGACACCGGCAGTATTTT
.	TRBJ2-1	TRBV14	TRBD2	CASSLSGPSYNEQFF	TGTGCCAGCAGCCTTAGCGGGCCCTCCTACAATGAGCAGTTCTTC
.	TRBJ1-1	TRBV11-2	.	CASSPQVDTEAFF	TGTGCCAGCAGCCCACAGGTGGACACTGAAGCTTTCTTT
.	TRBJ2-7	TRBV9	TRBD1	CASSPDRPFLYEQYF	TGTGCCAGCAGCCCGGACAGGCCCTTCCTCTACGAGCAGTACTTC
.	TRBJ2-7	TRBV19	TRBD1	CASSLTGGQENEQYF	TGTGCCAGTAGTCTCACAGGGGGACAAGAAAACGAGCAGTACTTC
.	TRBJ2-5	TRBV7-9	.	CASAPRRAETQYF	TGTGCCAGCGCCCCCCGGCGGGCTGAGACCCAGTACTTC
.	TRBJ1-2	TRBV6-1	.	CASSELSRGYTF	TGTGCCAGCAGTGAATTGAGCCGTGGCTACACCTTC
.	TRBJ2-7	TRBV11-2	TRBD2	CASSLGGTSAGEQYF	TGTGCCAGCAGCTTAGGCGGGACTAGTGCAGGCGAGCAGTACTTC